This T cell receptor (beta chain) came from a study of Graves' ophthalmopathy and Graves' hyperthyroidism. Study results and limitations: Among expanded thyroid clonotypes above 0.001 frequency, most also occurred in blood.

The ends lost 7 bases at V and 7 bases at J; junction bases unmatched: 7. CDR3 length equals 14 residues. Scientists amplified the TCR beta CDR3 regions from RNA transcripts. HTBI primers were used in a first-round RT-PCR, which preceded a second-round multiplex PCR. TCRdb redid the calling of the multiplex PCR reads with MiXCR, one entry per CDR3 protein. The sample includes roughly 610,000 distinct CDR3 sequences, about 24% of them seen just once. As concerns this clonotype: Its antigen remains unidentified.

The sequence was obtained from a woman aged 18-29 years with stable Graves' hyperthyroidism. Some clones in this sample may be carry-over from other donors' samples. The gene calls are TRBV12-3 or TRBV12-4 and TRBJ1-1; 12 nucleotides align to TRBD1. The source material was peripheral blood. CDR3 coding DNA: TGTGCCAGCATCCCGGGACAGGGGGCAAGTGAAGCTTTCTTT. As protein: CASIPGQGASEAFF.